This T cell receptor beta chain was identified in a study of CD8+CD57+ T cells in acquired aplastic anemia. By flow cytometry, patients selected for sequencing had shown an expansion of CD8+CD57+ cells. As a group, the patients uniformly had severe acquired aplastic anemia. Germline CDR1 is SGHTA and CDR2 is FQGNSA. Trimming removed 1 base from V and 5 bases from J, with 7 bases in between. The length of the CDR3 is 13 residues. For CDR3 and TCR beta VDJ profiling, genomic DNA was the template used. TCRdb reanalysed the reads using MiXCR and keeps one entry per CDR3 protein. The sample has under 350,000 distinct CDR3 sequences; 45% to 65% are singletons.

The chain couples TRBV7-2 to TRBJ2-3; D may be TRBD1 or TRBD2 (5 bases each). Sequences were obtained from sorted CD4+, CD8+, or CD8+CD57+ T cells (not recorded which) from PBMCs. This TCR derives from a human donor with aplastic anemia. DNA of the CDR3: TGTGCCAGCAGCTTAGGGGGGTTAGATACGCAGTATTTT. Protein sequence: CASSLGGLDTQYF.